A single sample is the source of the 18 T cell receptor beta chains below, sequenced in a study of CD8+ T cells in alopecia areata. Following extraction, RNA underwent reverse transcription to cDNA, which served as the sequencing template. The assay was immunoSEQ multiplex PCR, and TCRdb's table has in-frame clones only and misses some. The sample consists of 45,000 to 60,000 clones, around 97% of them appearing once. Sequencing was performed on CD8+ T cells sorted from blood, taken at week 0. These receptors were obtained from a human donor with alopecia areata.

The gene calls are TRBV6-5 and TRBJ2-3, with TRBD1 identical over 9 bases. Germline-derived CDR1 and CDR2 are MNHEY and SVGAGI. After removal of 5 bases from V and 2 bases from J, the junction contained 5 bases not matched to a gene. This CDR3 has 15 amino acids. This CDR3 is CASSTGQGLTDTQYF. CDR3 DNA: TGTGCCAGCAGTACGGGACAGGGACTCACAGATACGCAGTATTTT.

The V call is TRBV4-1, the J call TRBJ1-5; 8 nucleotides line up with TRBD1. Germline V CDR1 and CDR2: MGHRA, YSYEKL. V shed 5 bases and J 3 bases; nucleotides not matched to a gene: 6. The CDR3 is 15 amino acids. As DNA, the CDR3 is TGCGCCAGCAGCTCCACGACAGGGGACAATCAGCCCCAGCATTTT. It is translated as CASSSTTGDNQPQHF.

Regarding this clone: At one end, the junction sequence differs from germline, possibly due to a read error. The chain joins TRBV7-7 to TRBJ2-7; either TRBD1 or TRBD2 may fit D (5 bases each). The germline V gene encodes CDR1 SSHAT and CDR2 FNYEAQ (reference sequence). CDR3 size: 15 residues. DNA of the CDR3: TGTGCTAGCAGCTTAGAGGTTGGGGGAATTGACGAGCAGTACTTC. This encodes CASSLEVGGIDEQYF.

This clone has only one observation. J is TRBJ1-5 and V is TRBV4-1; no reliable D call. The length of the CDR3 is 13 residues. V lost 0 bases to trimming and J lost 1 base, with 1 base between them. Germline V gene sequence: CDR1 MGHRA, CDR2 YSYEKL. CDR3 DNA: TGCGCCAGCAGCCAAGAGAGCAATCAGCCCCAGCATTTT. It encodes CASSQESNQPQHF.

For this clone: Germline and junction disagree at one end, which may indicate a read error. V gene TRBV7-7 combines with J gene TRBJ2-5; 7 bases align to TRBD1. The CDR3 has 16 amino acids. Germline V gene lookup returns CDR1 SSHAT and CDR2 FNYEAQ (reference sequence). The CDR3 nucleotides read TGTGCTAGCAGCCCCAGGGACAGCCGTCTTCAAGAGACCCAGTACTTC. The encoded protein is CASSPRDSRLQETQYF.

The chain links TRBV29-1 to TRBJ1-1, with TRBD1 as a possible D gene (6 bases). V was clipped by 3 bases and J by 1 base, with 6 bases between them. Germline V lookup: CDR1 SQVTM, CDR2 ANQGSEA. The CDR3 loop spans 12 amino acids. CDR3: CSVDRGNTEAFF. The CDR3 DNA reads as TGCAGCGTTGACAGGGGGAACACTGAAGCTTTCTTT.

The chain has TRBV11-1 and TRBJ2-2; D unresolved. The CDR3 extends over 15 amino acids. With 3 bases removed from V and 4 bases from J, the gap between germline ends came to 12 bases. From germline, CDR1 is SGHAT and CDR2 FQDESV (reference sequence). This chain's CDR3 is CASSLRQASTGELFF. The CDR3 DNA is TGTGCCAGCAGCTTGAGGCAGGCTAGCACCGGGGAGCTGTTTTTT.

V gene TRBV4-2 combines with J gene TRBJ1-1, with D perhaps matching TRBD1 (5 bases). Germline assignment: CDR1 LGHNA and CDR2 YNFKEQ. This CDR3 has 14 amino acids. Trimming removed 0 bases at V and 7 bases at J, with 12 bases between. The CDR3 nucleotides read TGTGCCAGCAGCCAAGATCGCCTTGACAGTGAAGCTTTCTTT. It is translated as CASSQDRLDSEAFF.

The rearrangement links TRBV13 to TRBJ2-4; the D gene is possibly TRBD2 (7 bases). Per the germline V gene, CDR1 is PRHDT and CDR2 is FYEKMQ (reference sequence). V lost 3 bases and J lost 4, with 10 bases in between. This CDR3 comprises 14 residues. CDR3 region: CASSLGGPKNIQYF. As DNA, the CDR3 is TGTGCCAGCAGCTTGGGGGGGCCAAAAAACATTCAGTACTTC.

As to this clone: Distinct nucleotide sequences in the sample also encode this CDR3. The genes are TRBV7-2 and TRBJ2-5; D perhaps matches TRBD1 (5 bases). The germline CDR1 and CDR2 sequences are SGHTA and FQGNSA. The CDR3 is 14 amino acids. Between the trimmed V and J ends, which lost 0 bases and 1 base, there was a span of 6 bases. CDR3 bases: TGTGCCAGCAGCTTAGCTAGGGGCCAAGAGACCCAGTACTTC. Protein sequence: CASSLARGQETQYF.

This chain uses TRBV27 with TRBJ1-1; D gene uncertain. Trimming stripped 8 bases from V and 0 bases from J, with 13 bases between. Germline V gives CDR1 MNHEY, CDR2 SMNVEV (reference sequence). The CDR3 length is 14 residues. The CDR3 region has the DNA TGTGCCAGCGGTTGGGCAGGAGTGAACACTGAAGCTTTCTTT. Protein: CASGWAGVNTEAFF.

The V gene is TRBV6-5, the J gene TRBJ2-5; TRBD2 matches at 9 bases. The J segment lost 2 bases and the V segment lost 2 bases, leaving 0 bases of the junction unmatched. Germline V lookup: CDR1 MNHEY, CDR2 SVGAGI. The CDR3 is 14 residues long. The CDR3 here is CASSYTSGQETQYF. The CDR3 DNA reads TGTGCCAGCAGTTACACTAGCGGGCAAGAGACCCAGTACTTC.

The CDR3 coding sequence is TGTGCCAGCAGCTTAGAGCCCGATGAGGAAAAACTGTTTTTT. Amino acid sequence: CASSLEPDEEKLFF. The rearrangement joins TRBV11-3 to TRBJ1-4, with D uncertain. This CDR3 comprises 14 residues. V was cut by 0 bases and J by 8 bases, with 10 bases left in between. CDR1 and CDR2 (germline): SGHNT, YENEEA.

The chain employs TRBV4-3 and TRBJ2-7; 7 bases match TRBD1. The ends lost 2 bases at V and 7 bases at J; junction bases unmatched: 8. Germline CDR1 is LGHNA and CDR2 is YSLEER. The CDR3 has 14 amino acids. In nucleotides, the CDR3 is TGCGCCAGCAGCCAAACTACAGGGGTGGGGGAGCAGTACTTC. Its translation is CASSQTTGVGEQYF.

The chain employs TRBV9 and TRBJ2-3, with 11 bases matching TRBD2. V was pared by 6 bases and J by 3 bases, with 6 bases of the junction left unmatched. The CDR3 has 15 residues. CDR1 is SGDLS and CDR2 is YYNGEE in the germline V gene. The CDR3 spells CASNRLAGHTDTQYF. CDR3 coding DNA: TGTGCCAGCAACCGACTAGCGGGGCATACAGATACGCAGTATTTT.

This chain joins TRBV6-5 and TRBJ2-3; D is possibly TRBD1 (5 bases). Per the germline V gene, CDR1 is MNHEY and CDR2 is SVGAGI. This CDR3 is 13 amino acids long. Trimming cost V 4 bases and J 4 bases, with 9 bases left between them. The chain's CDR3 is CASSLLGADTQYF. Written as DNA, the CDR3 is TGTGCCAGCAGTTTGCTAGGGGCAGATACGCAGTATTTT.

DNA for the CDR3: TGTGCCAGCAGCAGCCTTGTAGGGGGCCAGCCTTTATACGAGCAGTACTTC. Translated, it gives CASSSLVGGQPLYEQYF. The chain combines TRBV21-1 with TRBJ2-7; TRBD1, as called in the table, went unchecked against the DNA. TRBV21-1 constitutes a pseudogene. The CDR3 loop spans 17 amino acids.

This chain uses TRBV7-9 with TRBJ1-2; 7 positions match TRBD1. From germline, CDR1 is SEHNR and CDR2 FQNEAQ (reference sequence). The CDR3 sequence is 15 residues long. The V segment lost 1 base and the J segment 2 bases; nucleotides outside the gene matches: 4. CDR3 in amino acids: CASSLEVTGNYGYTF. The CDR3 DNA sequence: TGTGCCAGCAGCTTAGAAGTGACAGGGAACTATGGCTACACCTTC.